This passage covers 20 T cell receptor beta chains from one sample sequenced in a study of CD8+CD57+ T cells in acquired aplastic anemia. Only patients with CD8+CD57+ cell expansion on flow cytometry were chosen for sequencing. Investigators profiled TCR beta VDJ and CDR3 from genomic DNA template. One entry per CDR3 protein, called by TCRdb with MiXCR from the reads. Found here are hundreds of thousands of distinct CDR3 sequences, around half of them singletons; the top ten hold 6.5% to 10%. Sequenced input: sorted CD4+, CD8+, or CD8+CD57+ T cells (not recorded which) from PBMCs. The receptors originated from a human donor with aplastic anemia.

The gene calls are TRBV7-2 and TRBJ2-6; D uncertain. Germline CDR1 is SGHTA and CDR2 is FQGNSA. The CDR3 is 16 amino acids. V lost 10 bases to trimming and J lost 4 bases, with 20 bases between them. CDR3 amino acids: CAKRRDLGSGANVLTF. Written as DNA, the CDR3 is TGTGCCAAGAGACGAGATCTAGGATCCGGGGCCAACGTCCTGACTTTC. Variable domain in full (rest from reference TRBV7-2 and TRBJ2-6): GAGVSQSPSNKVTEKGKDVELRCDPISGHTALYWYRQSLGQGLEFLIYFQGNSAPDKSGLPSDRFSAERTGGSVSTLTIQRTQQEDSAVYLCAKRRDLGSGANVLTFGAGSRLTVL.

Ten or more counts support this clonotype. V and J are TRBV27 and TRBJ1-1; D gene uncertain. Germline CDR1 and CDR2: MNHEY and SMNVEV (reference sequence). The CDR3 consists of 11 residues. The V end lost 7 bases, the J end lost 1 base, and 4 bases lay between the germline ends. The CDR3 loop reads CASKKNTEAFF. The CDR3, as DNA: TGTGCCAGCAAGAAGAACACTGAAGCTTTCTTT.

This clonotype was observed many times. The gene calls are TRBV20-1 and TRBJ2-6; 7 bases fit TRBD1. CDR3 length equals 16 residues. With 3 bases clipped from V and 0 bases from J, the junction kept 5 bases outside the gene matches. Germline CDR1 reads DFQATT; CDR2 reads SNEGSKA (reference sequence). This CDR3 reads CSASETGDSGANVLTF. For the CDR3, the DNA is TGCAGTGCTAGCGAAACAGGGGACTCTGGGGCCAACGTCCTGACTTTC.

The chain is built from TRBV7-4 and TRBJ2-5; D is undetermined. Germline V CDR1 and CDR2: SGHVT, SQSDAQ. Between the trimmed V and J ends, which lost 1 base and 3 bases, there was a span of 6 bases. This CDR3 has 13 amino acids. CDR3 amino acids: CASSLVHEETQYF. The CDR3 DNA reads as TGTGCCAGCAGCTTAGTTCATGAAGAGACCCAGTACTTC.

Worth noting for this clonotype: An end of the junction does not agree with germline; a read error may underlie this. The chain uses TRBV10-3 and TRBJ1-6; D is uncertain. This CDR3 comprises 15 residues. CDR1 and CDR2 from the germline V gene are ENHRY and SYGVKD. CDR3: CAISESVMVYSPLRF. The DNA for the CDR3 is TGTGCCATCAGTGAGTCGGTGATGGTTTATTCACCCCTCCGCTTT.

Worth noting for this clonotype: Given a much more abundant clone one base away, this may be a read error. The rearrangement links TRBV20-1 to TRBJ1-2; 9 bases agree with TRBD1. Trimming removed 5 bases from V and 6 bases from J; junction bases left unmatched: 13. The CDR3 contains 15 residues. CDR1 and CDR2 from the germline V gene are DFQATT and SNEGSKA (reference sequence). DNA of the CDR3: TGCAGTGCTGGTGGTCGGACAGGGGAGGGTGATGGCTACACCTTC. It is translated as CSAGGRTGEGDGYTF.

This clonotype was seen repeatedly, ten times or more. This chain connects TRBV7-6 to TRBJ2-2, with D possibly matching TRBD2 (5 bases). V was cut by 7 bases and J by 0 bases, with 12 bases left in between. CDR3 length: 15 residues. CDR1 and CDR2 (germline): SGHVS, FNYEAQ. The CDR3 loop reads CASTGSGTNTGELFF. CDR3 DNA sequence: TGTGCCAGCACCGGAAGCGGAACGAACACCGGGGAGCTGTTTTTT.

Many counts were recorded for this clonotype. This sequence joins TRBV5-1 and TRBJ1-6; possibly TRBD1 for D (6 bases). Germline loops: CDR1 SGHRS, CDR2 YFSETQ. The V and J ends lost 6 bases and 7 bases respectively, with 11 bases between them. The CDR3 spans 13 residues. CDR3 sequence: CASKDSGNSPLHF. CDR3 DNA sequence: TGCGCCAGCAAGGACAGTGGGAATTCACCCCTCCACTTT.

V is TRBV27 and J is TRBJ1-6; 7 bases match TRBD1. The CDR3 has 14 residues. CDR1 and CDR2 (germline): MNHEY, SMNVEV (reference sequence). J lost 10 bases, V lost 7 bases, and 10 bases had no gene match. This CDR3 reads CASTRGGSISPLHF. CDR3 bases: TGTGCCAGCACCAGGGGGGGCTCCATCTCACCCCTCCACTTT.

The chain employs TRBV7-8 and TRBJ2-7, with 12 bases identical to TRBD1. This CDR3 has 16 amino acids. The V gene end was trimmed by 6 bases and the J gene end by 6 bases; junction bases not matched to a gene: 12. Germline V gives CDR1 SGHVS, CDR2 FQNEAQ. CDR3 loop: CASSSIPGQGAGEQYF. The CDR3 nucleotides read TGTGCCAGCAGTTCGATACCGGGACAGGGGGCTGGCGAGCAGTACTTC.

V is TRBV7-9 and J is TRBJ2-3, with D possibly called TRBD1 or TRBD2 (5 bases each). The V end lost 2 bases, the J end lost 2 bases, and 17 bases lay between the germline ends. Germline CDR1 is SEHNR and CDR2 is FQNEAQ (reference sequence). The CDR3 extends over 17 amino acids. CDR3 in amino acids: CASSLPPGRRSTDTQYF. The CDR3 DNA sequence: TGTGCCAGCAGCTTACCACCGGGACGCCGGTCCACAGATACGCAGTATTTT.

This clonotype was observed many times. The chain links TRBV9 to TRBJ2-1; 7 bases are shared with TRBD1. Germline lookup yields CDR1 SGDLS and CDR2 YYNGEE. The V gene end was trimmed by 3 bases and the J gene end by 8 bases; junction bases not matched to a gene: 11. The CDR3 covers 15 residues. The CDR3 loop is CASSGSLDRIDEQFF. CDR3 bases: TGTGCCAGCAGCGGTTCTCTGGACAGGATCGATGAGCAGTTCTTC.

Concerning this clonotype itself: A much larger clone lies a single base off, so this may be a read error. The rearrangement uses TRBV9 and TRBJ2-7, with 9 bases matching TRBD1. Unmatched junction bases numbered 7, after V lost 5 bases and J lost 4 bases. CDR3 size: 14 residues. The germline V gene encodes CDR1 SGDLS and CDR2 YYNGEE. This CDR3 reads CASSLTGGQYEQYF. CDR3 DNA sequence: TGTGCCAGCAGTTTGACAGGGGGACAGTACGAGCAGTACTTC.

The chain joins TRBV7-9 to TRBJ2-2; the D is unclear. V was shortened by 0 bases and J by 1 base, with 6 bases between the two germline ends. This CDR3 has 15 residues. CDR1 SEHNR and CDR2 FQNEAQ come from the germline V gene (reference sequence). CDR3 region: CASSLAMGNTGELFF. Written as DNA, the CDR3 is TGTGCCAGCAGCTTAGCCATGGGGAACACCGGGGAGCTGTTTTTT.

This clonotype was detected ten times or more. The rearrangement uses TRBV20-1 and TRBJ2-7; 7 nucleotides agree with TRBD2. CDR3 length: 13 amino acids. V lost 3 bases to trimming and J lost 3 bases; unmatched junction nucleotides: 5. From germline, CDR1 is DFQATT and CDR2 SNEGSKA (reference sequence). This chain's CDR3 is CSASGTSDYEQYF. DNA of the CDR3: TGCAGTGCTAGTGGCACTAGCGACTACGAGCAGTACTTC.

The genes are TRBV27 and TRBJ1-1; D may be TRBD1 (5 bases). The V and J ends lost 8 bases and 4 bases respectively, with 11 bases between them. The CDR3 is 12 amino acids. Germline values: CDR1 MNHEY, CDR2 SMNVEV (reference sequence). The CDR3: CASLGGPTEAFF. As DNA, the CDR3 is TGTGCCAGCCTCGGGGGACCCACTGAAGCTTTCTTT.

This clonotype was counted at least ten times. This chain joins TRBV7-9 and TRBJ2-1; D is ambiguous. This CDR3 region has 16 residues. The V and J ends lost 5 bases and 15 bases respectively, with 29 bases between them. Germline CDR1 and CDR2: SEHNR and FQNEAQ (reference sequence). CDR3 sequence: CASSSLLNGPPETWFF. The CDR3 DNA follows: TGTGCCAGCAGCAGCCTGTTAAACGGCCCCCCGGAGACCTGGTTCTTC.

At least ten counts were recorded for this clonotype. The CDR3 region is CARRSPRGALLDEQFF. The CDR3 DNA sequence: TGTGCCAGACGCAGCCCTCGGGGGGCCCTCCTGGATGAGCAGTTCTTC. The chain has TRBV2 and TRBJ2-1; D may be TRBD2 (7 bases). CDR1 and CDR2 from the germline V gene are SNHLY and FYNNEI. The CDR3 runs 16 residues. V dropped 9 bases and J dropped 8 bases, with 26 bases sitting between them.

As concerns this clonotype: This may stem from a read error, because a much larger clone lies one nucleotide away. This chain joins TRBV7-2 and TRBJ2-1; D may be TRBD2 (6 bases). The CDR3 loop spans 15 amino acids. The germline V gene encodes CDR1 SGHTA and CDR2 FQGNSA. The chain's CDR3 is CSSSLDKRAYNEQFF. The CDR3 DNA reads as TGTTCCAGCAGCTTAGATAAGCGGGCCTACAATGAGCAGTTCTTC. The full variable domain, with the rest looked up from reference TRBV7-2 and TRBJ2-1, is GAGVSQSPSNKVTEKGKDVELRCDPISGHTALYWYRQSLGQGLEFLIYFQGNSAPDKSGLPSDRFSAERTGGSVSTLTIQRTQQEDSAVYLCSSSLDKRAYNEQFFGPGTRLTVL.

This rearrangement joins TRBV7-2 to TRBJ2-7; the match to TRBD1 covers 8 bases. V was pared by 5 bases and J by 2 bases, with 5 bases of the junction left unmatched. CDR1 and CDR2 from the germline V gene are SGHTA and FQGNSA. This CDR3 contains 14 residues. The CDR3, as DNA: TGTGCCAGCAGCCACGGGACAGGCCCCTACGAGCAGTACTTC. Translating gives CASSHGTGPYEQYF.